Listed below are T cell receptor beta chains from one sample, sequenced in a study of cytomegalovirus exposure and HLA in healthy donors. Method: immunoSEQ multiplex PCR; TCRdb's copy keeps in-frame clones and lacks some. This table lists tens of thousands of clones. Sequencing was carried out using PBMCs. The origin of the receptors is an older woman in good health and CMV-seronegative. The CDR3 runs from the conserved cysteine through the conserved F or W. The D gene is left open where the match is weak.

J gene | D gene | V gene | CDR3 DNA | CDR3 protein
TRBJ2-6 | TRBD1 | TRBV13 | TGTGCCAGCAGCTTAACCGGGACAGGGGGTTTTGGGGCCAACGTCCTGACTTTC | CASSLTGTGGFGANVLTF
TRBJ2-3 | TRBD2 | TRBV5-1 | TGCGCCAGCAGCTTGGTCGGGGGGAACATAGGGGCAGATACGCAGTATTTT | CASSLVGGNIGADTQYF
TRBJ1-5 | TRBD1 | TRBV2 | TGTGCCGGCGGGACAGCAAATAGCAATCAGCCCCAGCATTTT | CAGGTANSNQPQHF
TRBJ1-1 | - | TRBV5-1 | TGCGCCAGCAGCTTGGCGACAGTAGTGAACACTGAAGCTTTCTTT | CASSLATVVNTEAFF
TRBJ2-7 | - | TRBV18 | TGTGCCAGCTCACCACCGAGTCAACACGAGCAGTACTTC | CASSPPSQHEQYF
TRBJ2-2 | TRBD2 | TRBV27 | TGTGCCAGCAGTCTCCTTCGGTCGGCGGGAGAACGCACCGGGGAGCTGTTTTTT | CASSLLRSAGERTGELFF
TRBJ2-3 | TRBD2 | TRBV15 | TGTGCCACCAGCAGTACTAGCGCAACAGATACGCAGTATTTT | CATSSTSATDTQYF
TRBJ2-7 | - | TRBV5-5 | TGTGCCAGCAACTCCCCAACGAGGGTCGAGCAGTACTTC | CASNSPTRVEQYF
TRBJ2-1 | - | TRBV9 | TGTGCCAGCAGCCGAACAGCGGTTGGGAGGAGTTCGGATGAGCAGTTCTTC | CASSRTAVGRSSDEQFF
TRBJ1-3 | - | TRBV2 | TGTGCCAGCAGTCTTAGGACTGGAAAGGGAAACACCATATATTTT | CASSLRTGKGNTIYF
TRBJ2-2 | TRBD2 | TRBV7-9 | TGTGCCAGCAGCTTTAGCGGGAGGGCTTTCAACGCCGGGGAGCTGTTTTTT | CASSFSGRAFNAGELFF
TRBJ2-7 | TRBD1 | TRBV2 | TGTGCCAGCAACCAAAAGCAGGGGGTGACCTACGAGCAGTACTTC | CASNQKQGVTYEQYF
TRBJ2-5 | - | TRBV5-1 | TGCGCCAGCACCTCCCAAGAGACCCAGTACTTC | CASTSQETQYF
TRBJ1-1 | TRBD1 | TRBV15 | TGTGCCACCAGCAGAGAGACAGGGGCCACTGAAGCTTTCTTT | CATSRETGATEAFF
TRBJ2-7 | TRBD2 | TRBV6-1 | TGTGCCAGCAGTGAACTTGGACTAGCGGGAGCAAGCTACGAATTGCAGTACTTC | CASSELGLAGASYELQYF
TRBJ1-1 | - | TRBV30 | TGTGCCTGGAGCGGGGATACGAACACTGAAGCTTTCTTT | CAWSGDTNTEAFF
TRBJ2-5 | - | TRBV19 | TGTGCCAGTAGTCCCCTCCGGGGGCAAGAGACCCAGTACTTC | CASSPLRGQETQYF
TRBJ2-1 | TRBD2 | TRBV6-5 | TGTGCCAGCAGTTCGCCTGGACTAGCTTACAATGAGCAGTTCTTC | CASSSPGLAYNEQFF
TRBJ1-2 | - | TRBV19 | TGTGCCAGTAGTTCATGGCGGTTGAGCACCTTC | CASSSWRLSTF
TRBJ2-7 | TRBD2 | TRBV5-1 | TGCGCCAGCAGTCGACTAGCGGACTTCGAGCAGTACTTC | CASSRLADFEQYF
TRBJ1-2 | - | TRBV4-3 | TGCGCCAGCAGCCAAGTGTCCAGCTATGGCTACACCTTC | CASSQVSSYGYTF
TRBJ1-5 | TRBD1 | TRBV15 | TGTGCCACCAGCAGAGATCGACAGGGAGGTCAGCCCCAGCATTTT | CATSRDRQGGQPQHF
TRBJ2-5 | TRBD2 | TRBV4-1 | TGCGCCAGCAGCCTCGGACGTGGGACTAGCGGATTAGAGACCCAGTACTTC | CASSLGRGTSGLETQYF
TRBJ1-5 | TRBD1 | TRBV4-1 | TGCGCCAGCAGCCAGACCTGGACAGGGGGAGACAATCAGCCCCAGCATTTT | CASSQTWTGGDNQPQHF
TRBJ1-1 | - | TRBV19 | TGTGCCAGTAGTATAGACCACGGGAGGACTGAAGCTTTCTTT | CASSIDHGRTEAFF
TRBJ2-3 | - | TRBV6-1 | TGTGCCAGTTGGCGTCGTTCAGGGGATACGCAGTATTTT | CASWRRSGDTQYF
TRBJ2-7 | - | TRBV7-2 | TGTGCCAGCAGCTTCAACGAGTTCTACGAGCAGTACTTC | CASSFNEFYEQYF
TRBJ2-3 | - | TRBV6-1 | TGTGCCAGCAGTGTGGTGAGGAACGGTCCAGATACGCAGTATTTT | CASSVVRNGPDTQYF
TRBJ2-7 | TRBD1 | TRBV28 | TGTGCCAGCAGTTTGGAGGACAGGGGTTACGAGCAGTACTTC | CASSLEDRGYEQYF
TRBJ1-5 | TRBD1 | TRBV15 | TGTGCCACCAGCAGCCCACCTGACAGGGGAAGTCAGCCCCAGCATTTT | CATSSPPDRGSQPQHF
TRBJ1-2 | TRBD1 | TRBV7-2 | TGTGCCAGCAGCTTAGAGACAGGGGTGCATGGCTACACCTTC | CASSLETGVHGYTF
TRBJ1-2 | TRBD1 | TRBV6-5 | TGTGCCAGCAGTTACTCCCAACAGGGGGCACGGGGCTACACCTTC | CASSYSQQGARGYTF
TRBJ1-4 | - | TRBV30 | TGTGCCTGGAGAATAACCCCGGGGGGGAATGAAAAACTGTTTTTT | CAWRITPGGNEKLFF
TRBJ1-2 | - | TRBV19 | TGTGCCAGTAGTACCGGGGGGGACTATGGCTACACCTTC | CASSTGGDYGYTF
TRBJ2-7 | - | TRBV2 | TGTGCCAGCAATAGTGATACCTACGAGCAGTACTTC | CASNSDTYEQYF
TRBJ1-3 | - | TRBV7-2 | TGTGCCAGCAGCCCCGTACTAGCTGGAAACACCATATATTTT | CASSPVLAGNTIYF
TRBJ2-7 | TRBD2 | TRBV29-1 | TGCAGCGTTGAAGATCGAGGGACTAGCGGGAGTGCGTACGAGCAGTACTTC | CSVEDRGTSGSAYEQYF
TRBJ2-5 | TRBD2 | TRBV2 | TGTGCCAGCAGCCCGACTAGCGGGAGGAGAGAGACCCAGTACTTC | CASSPTSGRRETQYF
TRBJ2-6 | - | TRBV5-6 | TGTGCCAGCAGCGTGGACAGCCACCTCTCTGGGGCCAACGTCCTGACTTTC | CASSVDSHLSGANVLTF
TRBJ1-1 | - | TRBV9 | TGTGCCAGCAGCGTAGTGGGGCAGGGGCATACGAACACTGAAGCTTTCTTT | CASSVVGQGHTNTEAFF
TRBJ2-7 | TRBD2 | TRBV4-1 | TGCGCCAGCAGCCAAGCCGGGACGGGGGGATCCGAGCAGTACTTC | CASSQAGTGGSEQYF
TRBJ1-3 | TRBD1 | TRBV5-1 | TGCGCCAGCAGCCCCGGGACAGGGGTCGGAAACACCATATATTTT | CASSPGTGVGNTIYF
TRBJ2-5 | TRBD2 | TRBV10-1 | TGCGCCAGCAGTGAGGTGAGGGGACTAGCGGGAAGAGAGACCCAGTACTTC | CASSEVRGLAGRETQYF
TRBJ2-1 | - | TRBV15 | TGTGCCACCAGCAGGGAGGGGGCTTCGAGTGAGCAGTTCTTC | CATSREGASSEQFF
TRBJ1-5 | TRBD1 | TRBV19 | TGTGCCAGTAGTCGGGGACAGGTGAGCAATCAGCCCCAGCATTTT | CASSRGQVSNQPQHF
TRBJ1-6 | TRBD1 | TRBV5-1 | TGCGCCAGCAGCTTGGGGACAGGGGTTTTTTCACCCCTCCACTTT | CASSLGTGVFSPLHF